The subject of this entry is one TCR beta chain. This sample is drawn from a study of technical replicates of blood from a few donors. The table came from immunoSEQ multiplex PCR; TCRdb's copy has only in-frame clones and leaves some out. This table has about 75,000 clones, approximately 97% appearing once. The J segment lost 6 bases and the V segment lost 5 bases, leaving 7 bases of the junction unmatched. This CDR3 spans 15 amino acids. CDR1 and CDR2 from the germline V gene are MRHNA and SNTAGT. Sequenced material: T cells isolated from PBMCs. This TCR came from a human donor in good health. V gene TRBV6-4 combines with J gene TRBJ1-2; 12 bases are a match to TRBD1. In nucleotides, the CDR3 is TGTGCCAGCAGTAAGAACCGGGACAGGGGGCATGGCTACACCTTC. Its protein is CASSKNRDRGHGYTF.